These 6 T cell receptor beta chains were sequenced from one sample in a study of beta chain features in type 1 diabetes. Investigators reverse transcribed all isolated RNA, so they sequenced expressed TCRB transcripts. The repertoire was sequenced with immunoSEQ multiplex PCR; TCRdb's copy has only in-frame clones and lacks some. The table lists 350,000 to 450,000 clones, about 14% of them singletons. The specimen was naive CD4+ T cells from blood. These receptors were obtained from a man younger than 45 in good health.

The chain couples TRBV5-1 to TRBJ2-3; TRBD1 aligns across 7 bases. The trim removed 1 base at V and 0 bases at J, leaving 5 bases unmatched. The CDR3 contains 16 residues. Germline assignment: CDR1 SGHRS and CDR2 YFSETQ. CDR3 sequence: CASSLLQGPSTDTQYF. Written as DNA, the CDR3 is TGCGCCAGCAGCTTGTTACAGGGGCCTAGCACAGATACGCAGTATTTT.

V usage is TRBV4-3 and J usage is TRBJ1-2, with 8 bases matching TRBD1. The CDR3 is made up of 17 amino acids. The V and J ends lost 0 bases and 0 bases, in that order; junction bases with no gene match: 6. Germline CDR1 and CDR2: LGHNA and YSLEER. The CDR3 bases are TGCGCCAGCAGCCAAGATTTCAGGACAGGGCCTAACTATGGCTACACCTTC. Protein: CASSQDFRTGPNYGYTF.

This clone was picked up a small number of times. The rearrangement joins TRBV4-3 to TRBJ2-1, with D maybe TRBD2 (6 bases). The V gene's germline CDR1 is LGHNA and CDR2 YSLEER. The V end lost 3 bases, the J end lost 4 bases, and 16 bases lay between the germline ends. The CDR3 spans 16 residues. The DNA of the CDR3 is TGCGCCAGCAGCCAGCACCGGGACTCAGGATACAATGAGCAGTTCTTC. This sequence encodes CASSQHRDSGYNEQFF.

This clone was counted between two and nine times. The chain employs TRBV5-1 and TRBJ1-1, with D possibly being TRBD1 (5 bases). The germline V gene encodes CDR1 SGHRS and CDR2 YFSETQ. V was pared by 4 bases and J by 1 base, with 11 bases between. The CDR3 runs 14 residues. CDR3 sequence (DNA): TGCGCCAGCAGCCAGACAGCTTCGAACACTGAAGCTTTCTTT. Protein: CASSQTASNTEAFF.

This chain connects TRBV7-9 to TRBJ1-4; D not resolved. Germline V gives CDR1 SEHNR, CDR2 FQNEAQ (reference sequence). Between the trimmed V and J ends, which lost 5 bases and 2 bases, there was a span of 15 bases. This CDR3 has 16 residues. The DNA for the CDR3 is TGTGCCAGCAGCCCTCAGGAGCTGCTGACTAATGAAAAACTGTTTTTT. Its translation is CASSPQELLTNEKLFF.

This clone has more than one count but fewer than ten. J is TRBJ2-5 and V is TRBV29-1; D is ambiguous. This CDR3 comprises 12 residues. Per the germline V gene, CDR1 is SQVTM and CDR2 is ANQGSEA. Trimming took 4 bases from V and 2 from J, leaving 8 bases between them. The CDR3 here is CSVARTQETQYF. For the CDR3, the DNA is TGCAGCGTTGCACGGACGCAAGAGACCCAGTACTTC. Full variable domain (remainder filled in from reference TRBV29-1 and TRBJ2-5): SAVISQKPSRDICQRGTSLTIQCQVDSQVTMMFWYRQQPGQSLTLIATANQGSEATYESGFVIDKFPISRPNLTFSTLTVSNMSPEDSSIYLCSVARTQETQYFGPGTRLLVL.